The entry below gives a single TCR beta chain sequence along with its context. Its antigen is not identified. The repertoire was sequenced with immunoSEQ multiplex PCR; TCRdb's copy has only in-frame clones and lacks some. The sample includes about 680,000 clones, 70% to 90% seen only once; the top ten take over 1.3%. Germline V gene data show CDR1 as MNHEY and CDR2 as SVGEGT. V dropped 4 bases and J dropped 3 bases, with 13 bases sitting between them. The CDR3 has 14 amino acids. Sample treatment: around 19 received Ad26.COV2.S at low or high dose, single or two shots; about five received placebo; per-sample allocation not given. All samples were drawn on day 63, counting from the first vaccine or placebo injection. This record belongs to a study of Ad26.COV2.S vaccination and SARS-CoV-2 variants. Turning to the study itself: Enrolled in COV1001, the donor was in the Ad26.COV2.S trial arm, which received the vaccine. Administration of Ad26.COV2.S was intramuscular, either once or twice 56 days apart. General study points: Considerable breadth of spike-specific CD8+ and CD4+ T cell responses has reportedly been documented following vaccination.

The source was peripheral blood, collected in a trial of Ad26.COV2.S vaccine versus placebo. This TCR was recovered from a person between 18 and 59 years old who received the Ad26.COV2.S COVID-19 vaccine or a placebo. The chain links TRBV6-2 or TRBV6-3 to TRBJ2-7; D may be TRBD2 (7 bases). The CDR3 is CASSSGGGIYEQYF. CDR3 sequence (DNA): TGTGCCAGCAGTTCTGGCGGGGGCATCTACGAGCAGTACTTC.